This T cell receptor (beta chain) stems from a study of T cells in Graves' hyperthyroidism and ophthalmopathy. This CDR3 has 16 residues. The ends lost 6 bases at V and 7 bases at J; junction bases unmatched: 7. Germline CDR1 reads MNHEY; CDR2 reads SMNVEV (reference sequence). Using RNA transcripts as the source, TCR beta CDR3 regions were amplified. The HTBI primer set drove a first-round RT-PCR of the TCR CDR3. MiXCR, applied by TCRdb to the multiplex PCR reads, yields one record per CDR3 protein. The sample includes fewer than 900,000 distinct CDR3 sequences, 18% of them seen just once. Patients aged 18 to 65 had newly diagnosed hyperthyroidism that had lasted under 2 months. Those patients with uncontrolled infection, other autoimmune disease, pregnancy or lactation were excluded. Blood was obtained at the first hyperthyroidism diagnosis, which preceded any ophthalmopathy symptoms. The PBMCs studied were ones that came from approximately 9.9 ml fresh peripheral blood.

This sequence joins TRBV27 and TRBJ1-6, with 12 bases identical to TRBD1. The receptor comes from a woman aged 45-60 years with Graves' hyperthyroidism that later progressed to Graves' ophthalmopathy. Sequences were obtained from blood. The CDR3 nucleotides read TGTGCCAGCAGGGCCGGGACAGGGGGCAGGAATTCACCCCTCCACTTT. It encodes CASRAGTGGRNSPLHF.